The entry below describes one T cell receptor (beta chain). The data were taken from a study of shared clonotypes between healthy human individuals. Study-level background: The study drew on a couple of women and a few men aged 18 to 49 as donors. A donor's plate count was three for CD4 naive and three for CD4 memory; CD8 naive had two and CD8 memory one.

Trimming pared 5 bases from V and 4 bases from J, leaving 8 bases between. Germline V gene data show CDR1 as SGHNT and CDR2 as YENEEA. The CDR3 runs to 12 residues. Assay runs were performed at deep level. The table came from immunoSEQ multiplex PCR; TCRdb's copy has only in-frame clones and leaves some out. Seen here are about 2.4 million clones, 80% to 95% observed once, and the top ten hold approximately 0.35%. The V gene is TRBV11-3, the J gene TRBJ1-1, with D possibly being TRBD1 (5 bases). Specimen: naive CD4+ T cells from PBMCs. The subset is: CD45RA+ positively selected. The sequence was collected from a young man in good health. Some clones in this sample may be carry-over from other donors' samples. This CDR3 is CASSRGATEAFF. The CDR3 DNA is TGTGCCAGCAGCCGTGGGGCCACTGAAGCTTTCTTT.